These 4 T cell receptor beta chains were all obtained from the same sample, sequenced in a study of CD8+ T cells in alopecia areata. Reverse transcribed after extraction, RNA yielded cDNA as the sequencing template. Clones were sequenced by immunoSEQ multiplex PCR, and TCRdb holds only the in-frame ones, with some missing. The sample holds about 56,000 clones, around 96% seen once. Here the sequenced sample was CD8+ T cells sorted from blood, taken at week 0. Receptor source: a human donor with alopecia areata.

This sequence joins TRBV5-1 and TRBJ2-2, with D hard to call. The length of the CDR3 is 14 residues. Trimming removed 5 bases from V and 6 bases from J, with 14 bases in between. The germline V gene has CDR1 SGHRS and CDR2 YFSETQ. The CDR3 DNA is TGCGCCAGCAGACCAGGCGCAGACGCCGGGGAGCTGTTTTTT. This sequence encodes CASRPGADAGELFF. Full variable domain (remainder filled in from reference TRBV5-1 and TRBJ2-2): KAGVTQTPRYLIKTRGQQVTLSCSPISGHRSVSWYQQTPGQGLQFLFEYFSETQRNKGNFPGRFSGRQFSNSRSEMNVSTLELGDSALYLCASRPGADAGELFFGEGSRLTVL.

The chain recombines TRBV7-9 with TRBJ2-1; weak D call: TRBD2 (5 bases). Germline V gives CDR1 SEHNR, CDR2 FQNEAQ (reference sequence). The CDR3 is 13 residues long. Trimming stripped 4 bases from V and 10 bases from J, with 14 bases between. The CDR3 DNA reads TGTGCCAGCAGCTCCCTCGGGGTACCGGAGCAGTTCTTC. It codes for CASSSLGVPEQFF.

The J gene is TRBJ2-2, the V gene TRBV4-3, with 7 bases fitting TRBD1. The CDR3 spans 13 residues. Germline-derived CDR1 and CDR2 are LGHNA and YSLEER. Losses at the gene ends were 3 bases for V and 6 bases for J; bases not matched to a gene: 1. Written as DNA, the CDR3 is TGCGCCAGCAGCCATGGGACAGCCGGGGAGCTGTTTTTT. It specifies CASSHGTAGELFF.

V and J are TRBV7-9 and TRBJ2-5; no definite D call. V was clipped by 3 bases and J by 4 bases, with 9 bases between them. The CDR3 runs 13 residues. Germline V lookup: CDR1 SEHNR, CDR2 FQNEAQ (reference sequence). CDR3 in DNA: TGTGCCAGCAGCTTCACCTGGAGAGAGACCCAGTACTTC. Translation gives CASSFTWRETQYF.